This T cell receptor beta chain stems from a study of T cells after yellow fever vaccination. The ends were cut back, 4 bases at V and 8 bases at J, with 12 bases in the middle. This CDR3 is 13 amino acids long. TCRdb fed the 5' RACE reads into MiXCR, producing one record per CDR3 protein. The data hold more than 95,000 distinct CDR3 sequences, with about 8.4% observed a single time. Source: CD8+ T cells sorted from PBMCs, taken on the day of the yellow fever booster vaccination. The TCR originated in a man aged 18 to 29 who received the YFV17D yellow fever vaccine. This rearrangement joins TRBV12-3 or TRBV12-4 to TRBJ2-1; D is unresolved. The CDR3 DNA reads TGTGCCAGCAGTTGGACGGATGGCGATGAGCAGTTCTTC. It specifies CASSWTDGDEQFF.